These T cell receptor beta chains were read from a single sample in a study of blood T cell repertoires in COVID-19. Clones were read by immunoSEQ multiplex PCR, and TCRdb kept only the in-frame ones, dropping some. This table holds approximately 200,000 clones, 80% to 90% found once. The sequenced sample was PBMCs or T cells enriched from blood (not recorded which). The receptor set was obtained from a woman aged 30 to 39 who had been exposed to COVID-19. Each CDR3 is given with its conserved first and last residue. The order of the fields is J gene, clone size, D gene, V gene, CDR3 DNA, CDR3 protein. The D gene is left open where the match is weak. The size of a clone is reported for some rows only, either as once, few or many, or as a class for expanded clones.

TRBJ2-4 . . TRBV11-3 TGTGCCAGCAGCTTAGGAGAGGGGGTAAACATTCAGTACTTC CASSLGEGVNIQYF
TRBJ1-1 once . TRBV27 TGTGCCAGCAGTTTATCTGCGGGTCCCGGGGCTGAAGCTTTCTTT CASSLSAGPGAEAFF
TRBJ1-5 . TRBD1 TRBV18 TGTGCCAGCTCACCACCGGGACAGGGCAATCAGCCCCAGCATTTT CASSPPGQGNQPQHF
TRBJ1-4 . . TRBV7-9 TGTGCCAGCAGCTTAGCGGGAGGGGAAAAACTGTTTTTT CASSLAGGEKLFF
TRBJ1-3 . TRBD1 TRBV5-1 TGCGCCAGCAGCCGGGACAGGAGCTCTGGAAACACCATATATTTT CASSRDRSSGNTIYF
TRBJ1-1 . . TRBV3-1/TRBV3-2 TGTGCCAGCTCCGCGGGGCGGGACGGTCTGGCTTTCTTT CASSAGRDGLAFF
TRBJ2-7 . . TRBV3-1/TRBV3-2 TGTGCCAGCAGCGTCGGACCGGGGGCCTACGAGCAGTACTTC CASSVGPGAYEQYF
TRBJ2-1 . TRBD2 TRBV3-1/TRBV3-2 TGTGCCAGCAGCCAAGTTTTAGCGGGGGAGGATGAGCAGTTCTTC CASSQVLAGEDEQFF
TRBJ2-7 . . TRBV10-2 TGCGCCACCTCCGAACTAGGGTCCTACGAGCAGTACTTC CATSELGSYEQYF
TRBJ1-1 . . TRBV27 TGTGCCAGCAGTTTATCGGGCAGGGCCCACATGAACACTGAAGCTTTCTTT CASSLSGRAHMNTEAFF